This T cell receptor (beta chain) emerged from a study of neurological immune-mediated disorders. 5'RACE generated cDNA with 10-nucleotide random UMIs. A single run covered 15-18 subjects with over 170 million TCR-beta sequences. MiXCR, run by TCRdb on the 5' RACE reads, gives a single entry per CDR3 protein. The sample has more than 60,000 distinct CDR3 sequences, approximately 3.7% seen once. Many counts were recorded for this clonotype. Its antigen is currently unknown. General study results and limits: When grouped phylogenetically, the repertoires of 18 of the 34 multiple sclerosis patients fell together in one related-CDR3 cluster, which is a possible signature.

V lost 6 bases, J lost 2 bases, and 13 bases lay in between. The CDR3 runs to 13 residues. Looked up from germline, CDR1 is DFQATT and CDR2 is SNEGSKA (reference sequence). The sequencing sample was made of PBMCs. The TCR comes from a woman in her forties or fifties with multiple sclerosis. V is TRBV20-1 and J is TRBJ1-1; D is unclear. The CDR3 reads CSAPSGTNTEAFF. CDR3 bases: TGCAGTGCACCCTCGGGAACCAACACTGAAGCTTTCTTT.